These 28 T cell receptor beta chains originate from one sample sequenced in a study of OX40 agonist ivuxolimab in advanced cancers. The protocol was immunoSEQ multiplex PCR, while the TCRdb copy is restricted to in-frame clones and leaves out a portion. The top ten clones hold approximately 4.8% of a sample with roughly 59,000 clones, approximately 85% of them seen once. Sequencing was performed on CD4+ or CD8+ T cells sorted from blood, taken in a trial of the OX40 agonist ivuxolimab. These receptors came from an adult with an advanced solid tumor such as melanoma, head and neck, liver or kidney cancer.

This chain joins TRBV7-9 and TRBJ1-1; unclear D gene. The CDR3 is made up of 15 amino acids. V lost 4 bases and J lost 1, with 13 bases in between. The germline V gene has CDR1 SEHNR and CDR2 FQNEAQ (reference sequence). This CDR3 reads CASSSPSGTNTEAFF. The CDR3 bases are TGTGCCAGCAGCTCGCCTTCAGGCACGAACACTGAAGCTTTCTTT.

The chain recombines TRBV28 with TRBJ2-3; D call uncertain. CDR1 is MDHEN, CDR2 SYDVKM, per germline. This CDR3 comprises 14 residues. V shed 7 bases and J shed 1 base, with 12 bases lying between them. CDR3 coding DNA: TGTGCCAGCACCCCCCCGAAAGGCACAGATACGCAGTATTTT. Translated: CASTPPKGTDTQYF.

The gene calls are TRBV5-1 and TRBJ2-7, with TRBD2 matching over 7 bases. Germline V CDR1 and CDR2: SGHRS, YFSETQ. The CDR3 spans 16 residues. The J segment lost 3 bases and the V segment lost 4 bases, leaving 13 bases of the junction unmatched. The CDR3 DNA reads as TGCGCCAGCAGCCCATCCCCGGCGGGAGAACGCTACGAGCAGTACTTC. The encoded protein is CASSPSPAGERYEQYF.

The V gene is TRBV28, the J gene TRBJ1-2; D gene ambiguous. The germline CDR1 and CDR2 sequences are MDHEN and SYDVKM. The CDR3 has 15 residues. The V gene lost 5 bases and the J gene lost 5 bases, with 18 bases spanning the gap. The CDR3 nucleotides read TGTGCCAGCAGTGAGGCCTGGGATGATGGTTATGGCTACACCTTC. As protein: CASSEAWDDGYGYTF.

The CDR3 region is CASSESTGVPYEQYF. The CDR3 bases are TGTGCCAGCAGTGAAAGTACAGGGGTTCCCTACGAGCAGTACTTC. The V and J genes are TRBV25-1 and TRBJ2-7, with 7 bases matching TRBD1. V dropped 2 bases and J dropped 2; count of bases not matched to a gene: 6. The CDR3 runs to 15 residues. Germline CDR1 MGHDK, CDR2 SYGVNS.

The chain joins TRBV21-1 to TRBJ2-1; the DNA was not compared with TRBD1, the D call given in the table. TRBV21-1 is a pseudogene segment. The CDR3 is made up of 14 amino acids. CDR3 sequence (DNA): TGTGCCAGCAGCCGGGACAGGGTTCAGAATGAGCAGTTCTTC. Translated, it gives CASSRDRVQNEQFF.

The CDR3 spells CASTTGFNKGDEQFF. Written as DNA, the CDR3 is TGCGCCAGCACCACTGGATTTAATAAGGGGGATGAGCAGTTCTTC. The chain has TRBV5-1 and TRBJ2-1, with a possible D match to TRBD1 (6 bases). This CDR3 contains 15 residues. Germline CDR1 and CDR2: SGHRS and YFSETQ. Trimming took 6 bases from V and 8 from J, leaving 21 bases between them.

This chain uses TRBV29-1 with TRBJ2-6, with D maybe TRBD2 (6 bases). The germline CDR1 and CDR2 sequences are SQVTM and ANQGSEA. V lost 6 bases to trimming and J lost 4 bases, with 10 bases between them. The CDR3 length is 13 residues. DNA of the CDR3: TGCAGCGTGGAGGGTGGCGGGGCCAACGTCCTGACTTTC. Its translation: CSVEGGGANVLTF.

V is TRBV28 and J is TRBJ2-4; D is tentatively TRBD1 or TRBD2 (5 bases each). Germline CDR1 reads MDHEN; CDR2 reads SYDVKM. The V gene lost 5 bases and the J gene lost 1 base, with 9 bases spanning the gap. The CDR3 is made up of 14 amino acids. Here the CDR3 reads CASSGTAAKNIQYF. In nucleotides, the CDR3 is TGTGCCAGCAGTGGGACGGCTGCCAAAAACATTCAGTACTTC.

The chain has TRBV10-3 and TRBJ1-1; no clear D gene. V lost 2 bases and J lost 8, with 12 bases in between. The germline CDR1 and CDR2 sequences are ENHRY and SYGVKD. CDR3 size: 13 residues. The CDR3 protein is CAISEGSPYEAFF. The CDR3 nucleotides read TGTGCCATCAGTGAGGGCAGTCCGTACGAAGCTTTCTTT.

The J gene is TRBJ1-1, the V gene TRBV19; D remains unclear. Germline V gene sequence: CDR1 LNHDA, CDR2 SQIVND (reference sequence). The V and J ends lost 6 bases and 1 base respectively, with 9 bases between them. The CDR3 loop spans 13 amino acids. The CDR3 DNA reads TGTGCCAGTAGCGAGGCTAGGAACACTGAAGCTTTCTTT. This codes for CASSEARNTEAFF.

V usage is TRBV6-5 and J usage is TRBJ1-2; tentative D call: TRBD1 (5 bases). Germline CDR1 and CDR2: MNHEY and SVGAGI. The CDR3 covers 14 residues. The V gene lost 6 bases and the J gene lost 4 bases, with 15 bases spanning the gap. The CDR3 DNA follows: TGTGCCAGCAGGGAAACAGGAAGCTTCTATGGCTACACCTTC. This gives the protein CASRETGSFYGYTF.

This clone was counted a few times. V and J are TRBV6-6 and TRBJ1-2; 10 nucleotides agree with TRBD1. With 5 bases clipped from V and 7 bases from J, the junction kept 4 bases outside the gene matches. This CDR3 is built from 13 residues. Germline CDR1 reads MNHNY; CDR2 reads SVGAGI (reference sequence). The CDR3 loop is CASSGTGATGYTF. In DNA form, the CDR3 reads TGTGCCAGCAGTGGGACAGGGGCGACTGGCTACACCTTC.

The rearrangement joins TRBV27 to TRBJ2-7, with 8 bases lining up with TRBD1. Germline V gene sequence: CDR1 MNHEY, CDR2 SMNVEV (reference sequence). This CDR3 comprises 14 residues. The V and J ends lost 3 bases and 6 bases, in that order; junction bases with no gene match: 7. Written as DNA, the CDR3 is TGTGCCAGCAGTTTGTACAGGGGGGCCTCCGAGCAGTACTTC. Residues: CASSLYRGASEQYF.

A single count supports this clone. The CDR3 DNA sequence: TGTGCCAGCAGTCGGGCAGGCAATGAAAAACTGTTTTTT. It is translated as CASSRAGNEKLFF. This chain joins TRBV6-5 and TRBJ1-4; D gene ambiguous. From germline, CDR1 is MNHEY and CDR2 SVGAGI. The CDR3 is 13 amino acids. The ends were cut back, 5 bases at V and 5 bases at J, with 9 bases in the middle.

CDR3 in amino acids: CASSLAGGTSYNEQFF. The CDR3 DNA reads TGTGCCAGCAGCTTGGCCGGGGGGACATCCTACAATGAGCAGTTCTTC. This chain links TRBV5-4 with TRBJ2-1; tentatively, D is TRBD2 (7 bases). The V gene lost 0 bases and the J gene lost 1 base, with 11 bases spanning the gap. Germline CDR1 and CDR2: SGHNT and YYREEE (reference sequence). CDR3 length: 16 amino acids. The full variable domain, in which reference TRBV5-4 and TRBJ2-1 provide the parts outside the CDR3, is ETGVTQSPTHLIKTRGQQVTLRCSSQSGHNTVSWYQQALGQGPQFIFQYYREEENGRGNFPPRFSGLQFPNYSSELNVNALELDDSALYLCASSLAGGTSYNEQFFGPGTRLTVL.

The chain employs TRBV7-9 and TRBJ2-1, with TRBD1 as a possible D gene (6 bases). V was cut by 5 bases and J by 7 bases, with 21 bases left in between. Germline loops: CDR1 SEHNR, CDR2 FQNEAQ (reference sequence). CDR3 length: 16 amino acids. The CDR3 protein is CASSPPYREAKNEQFF. The DNA of the CDR3 is TGTGCCAGCAGCCCGCCTTACAGGGAAGCCAAGAATGAGCAGTTCTTC.

The rearrangement uses TRBV4-1 and TRBJ2-5; the D is unclear. The CDR3 is 16 residues long. The germline V gene has CDR1 MGHRA and CDR2 YSYEKL. The germline V and J ends were trimmed by 1 base and 4 bases, with 16 bases remaining between them. In nucleotides, the CDR3 is TGCGCCAGCAGCCAAGTCCAAGACGGTTTGTTAGAGACCCAGTACTTC. Translating gives CASSQVQDGLLETQYF.

V gene TRBV7-2 combines with J gene TRBJ1-3; D is perhaps TRBD1 (6 bases). V lost 5 bases and J lost 4, with 15 bases in between. The germline V gene encodes CDR1 SGHTA and CDR2 FQGNSA. The CDR3 runs 15 residues. The CDR3 region is CASSPSWGAGNTIYF. CDR3 in DNA: TGTGCCAGCAGCCCATCCTGGGGGGCCGGAAACACCATATATTTT.

The rearrangement links TRBV2 to TRBJ2-5; D unclear. Trimming removed 8 bases at V and 5 bases at J, with 15 bases between. The germline V gene encodes CDR1 SNHLY and CDR2 FYNNEI. This CDR3 is 13 amino acids long. The CDR3 nucleotides are TGTGCCAGCCACCAAGCCCTGAGGGAGACCCAGTACTTC. Its protein product is CASHQALRETQYF.

CDR3 sequence reads: CASSRRVQEGNEQFF. CDR3 in DNA: TGTGCCAGCAGCCGCCGGGTACAAGAAGGCAATGAGCAGTTCTTC. The J gene is TRBJ2-1, the V gene TRBV27, with D unclear. V was cut by 6 bases and J by 6 bases, with 18 bases left in between. Germline V CDR1 and CDR2: MNHEY, SMNVEV (reference sequence). The CDR3 is made up of 15 amino acids.

This sequence joins TRBV6-1 and TRBJ1-2; D gene ambiguous. The V gene lost 6 bases and the J gene lost 6 bases, with 17 bases spanning the gap. CDR1 is MNHNS and CDR2 is SASEGT in the germline V gene. This CDR3 contains 14 residues. The CDR3 DNA reads as TGTGCCAGCAGGACCTACGGGGTAAATAATGGCTACACCTTC. Protein sequence: CASRTYGVNNGYTF.

The rearrangement uses TRBV5-1 and TRBJ2-6; D remains ambiguous. V lost 0 bases and J lost 0, with 4 bases in between. This CDR3 region has 15 residues. The germline V gene encodes CDR1 SGHRS and CDR2 YFSETQ. The CDR3 sequence: CASSLAPSGANVLTF. CDR3 sequence (DNA): TGCGCCAGCAGCTTGGCCCCCTCTGGGGCCAACGTCCTGACTTTC. The entire variable domain, with the rest obtained from reference TRBV5-1 and TRBJ2-6, is as follows: KAGVTQTPRYLIKTRGQQVTLSCSPISGHRSVSWYQQTPGQGLQFLFEYFSETQRNKGNFPGRFSGRQFSNSRSEMNVSTLELGDSALYLCASSLAPSGANVLTFGAGSRLTVL.

This sequence joins TRBV5-1 and TRBJ1-1; 7 bases fit TRBD1. The CDR3 is made up of 15 amino acids. The germline gives CDR1 SGHRS, CDR2 YFSETQ. Unmatched junction bases numbered 12, after V lost 6 bases and J lost 4 bases. The CDR3: CASTRQGGVSTEAFF. The CDR3 nucleotides read TGCGCCAGCACCCGACAGGGCGGAGTGAGCACTGAAGCTTTCTTT.

The chain has TRBV19 and TRBJ1-5; TRBD1 matches at 9 bases. The V and J ends lost 4 bases and 2 bases, in that order; junction bases with no gene match: 15. CDR1 LNHDA and CDR2 SQIVND come from the germline V gene (reference sequence). CDR3 size: 19 residues. The CDR3 region has the DNA TGTGCCAGTAGTAGCCCGACAGGGGGAAGGGTTTATGGCAATCAGCCCCAGCATTTT. Translating it yields CASSSPTGGRVYGNQPQHF.

The chain combines TRBV29-1 with TRBJ2-3; D possibly corresponds to TRBD1 (5 bases). CDR1 is SQVTM and CDR2 is ANQGSEA in the germline V gene. The CDR3 extends over 15 amino acids. V lost 3 bases and J 0 bases, leaving 13 bases between the germline ends. This chain's CDR3 is CSVEGPWTSTDTQYF. The CDR3 nucleotides read TGCAGCGTTGAGGGGCCATGGACCAGCACAGATACGCAGTATTTT.

CDR3 protein: CASSLAGEGETQYF. Written as DNA, the CDR3 is TGTGCCAGCAGCTTAGCGGGAGAGGGGGAGACCCAGTACTTC. V usage is TRBV7-6 and J usage is TRBJ2-5, with D tentatively TRBD1 or TRBD2 (5 bases each). Germline values: CDR1 SGHVS, CDR2 FNYEAQ. V was pared by 0 bases and J by 5 bases, with 10 bases between. CDR3 length: 14 residues.

CDR3 region: CASSPLPTEYGGYTF. CDR3 DNA: TGTGCCAGCAGCCCCCTTCCAACCGAATATGGAGGCTACACCTTC. J is TRBJ1-2 and V is TRBV7-3; unclear D gene. The CDR3 contains 15 residues. Trimming left V 5 bases short and J 8 bases short, with 21 bases between. The germline V gene encodes CDR1 SGHTA and CDR2 FQGTGA. Using reference TRBV7-3 and TRBJ1-2 for the parts outside the CDR3, the full variable domain is GAGVSQTPSNKVTEKGKYVELRCDPISGHTALYWYRQSLGQGPEFLIYFQGTGAADDSGLPNDRFFAVRPEGSVSTLKIQRTERGDSAVYLCASSPLPTEYGGYTFGSGTRLTVV.